Reported below is one T cell receptor beta chain. The sample comes from a study of T cell responses to AZD1222 COVID-19 vaccine. Only in-frame clones appear in the TCRdb table, and some are missing; sequencing was by immunoSEQ multiplex PCR. The table lists about 190,000 clones, more than 80% of them singletons. Germline-derived CDR1 and CDR2 are MGHDK and SYGVNS. The V and J ends lost 6 bases and 4 bases, in that order; junction bases with no gene match: 13. The CDR3 loop spans 16 amino acids. J is TRBJ1-2 and V is TRBV25-1; 8 nucleotides agree with TRBD1. The sequencing used peripheral blood, collected 28 days after the second dose of the MenACWY control vaccine. The receptor was isolated from an adult who received the MenACWY meningococcal vaccine as a control. The CDR3 loop reads CASSSPDRAPGYGYTF. The CDR3 DNA reads as TGTGCCAGCAGCTCACCGGACAGGGCTCCAGGCTATGGCTACACCTTC.